Listed below are T cell receptor beta chains from one sample, sequenced in a study of T cells in Graves' hyperthyroidism and ophthalmopathy. TCRdb ran MiXCR on the multiplex PCR reads and lists one entry per CDR3 protein. The sample has about 200,000 distinct CDR3 sequences, around 17% seen once. Sequenced sample: blood. These receptors originate from a woman between 50 and 59 years old with Graves' hyperthyroidism. The CDR3 runs from the conserved cysteine through the conserved F or W. The D gene is left open where the match is weak. A row's size may be missing; if present it is once, few, many or a size class.

d_call j_call v_call cdr3_length clone_size cdr3_aa cdr3_nt
NA TRBJ2-1 TRBV19 12 few CASSSRDHEQFF TGTGCCAGTAGTTCGAGGGACCATGAGCAGTTCTTC
NA TRBJ1-6 TRBV20-1 12 NA CSAITGNSPLHF TGCAGTGCTATTACAGGGAATTCACCCCTCCACTTT
NA TRBJ2-1 TRBV7-8 16 NA CASSLGKLGSYNEQFF TGTGCCAGCAGCTTAGGCAAATTGGGGTCCTACAATGAGCAGTTCTTC
TRBD2 TRBJ2-1 TRBV20-1 15 many CSAGGGSFSYNEQFF TGCAGTGCTGGGGGGGGTTCCTTCTCCTACAATGAGCAGTTCTTC
TRBD1 TRBJ2-7 TRBV5-1 15 NA CASSLRSRDRNEQYF TGCGCCAGCAGCTTGAGGTCCAGGGACAGAAACGAGCAGTACTTC
NA TRBJ1-1 TRBV11-2 15 NA CASSLDPSVNTEAFF TGTGCCAGCAGCTTAGATCCTTCGGTGAACACTGAAGCTTTCTTT
NA TRBJ2-4 TRBV19 16 few CASSMDIGNSKNIQYF TGTGCCAGTAGTATGGATATTGGTAATTCCAAAAACATTCAGTACTTC
NA TRBJ1-4 TRBV5-1 15 many CASSLNTGTNEKLFF TGCGCCAGCAGCTTGAATACGGGAACTAATGAAAAACTGTTTTTT
TRBD1 TRBJ2-1 TRBV10-3 13 many CAIRPGQHNEQFF TGTGCCATCAGGCCGGGACAGCACAATGAGCAGTTCTTC
TRBD2 TRBJ2-1 TRBV20-1 14 NA CSALTSGDYNEQFF TGCAGTGCTCTGACTAGCGGAGATTACAATGAGCAGTTCTTC
TRBD1 TRBJ1-5 TRBV6-1 15 many CASSGDRDSNQPQHF TGTGCCAGCAGTGGGGACAGGGATAGCAATCAGCCCCAGCATTTT
NA TRBJ1-6 TRBV5-1 15 many CASSLGAAQPSPLHF TGCGCCAGCAGCTTGGGGGCCGCCCAGCCATCACCCCTCCACTTT
NA TRBJ2-7 TRBV7-9 15 few CASSSRGRRSYEQYF TGTGCCAGCAGCTCCCGGGGGCGGCGGTCCTACGAGCAGTACTTC
TRBD2 TRBJ2-1 TRBV7-9 15 many CASSFGLAALNEQFF TGTGCCAGCAGCTTCGGACTAGCGGCCCTCAATGAGCAGTTCTTC
NA TRBJ2-3 TRBV6-1 13 NA CASRLEVTDTQYF TGTGCCAGCAGATTGGAAGTCACAGATACGCAGTATTTT
TRBD2 TRBJ2-7 TRBV7-2 17 NA CASSLLAGGPRGYEQYF TGTGCCAGCAGCTTATTAGCGGGAGGGCCTCGGGGCTACGAGCAGTACTTC
TRBD1 TRBJ1-6 TRBV5-5 14 few CASSSRDSNSPLHF TGTGCCAGCAGCTCGAGGGACAGTAATTCACCCCTCCACTTT
TRBD2 TRBJ2-1 TRBV7-2 17 many CASSSQVLGGRAAEQFF TGTGCCAGCAGCTCCCAGGTTCTTGGCGGGAGGGCCGCTGAGCAGTTCTTC
NA TRBJ2-7 TRBV20-1 13 many CSANREQNYEQYF TGCAGTGCTAACCGGGAGCAAAACTACGAGCAGTACTTC
NA TRBJ2-1 TRBV6-1 13 few CASIDRGNNEQFF TGTGCCAGCATAGACAGAGGCAACAATGAGCAGTTCTTC
NA TRBJ2-7 TRBV9 14 many CASSVSGKSGEQYF TGTGCCAGCAGCGTATCGGGCAAAAGTGGGGAGCAGTACTTC
NA TRBJ2-5 TRBV5-1 15 NA CASSLAVGYQETQYF TGCGCCAGCAGCTTGGCGGTGGGGTACCAAGAGACCCAGTACTTC
NA TRBJ2-7 TRBV5-4 15 many CASSRDGTPDREQYF TGTGCCAGCAGCCGTGACGGGACTCCGGACCGCGAGCAGTACTTC
TRBD2 TRBJ2-5 TRBV11-2 15 many CASSQIAGGAETQYF TGTGCCAGCAGTCAAATAGCGGGAGGGGCAGAGACCCAGTACTTC
NA TRBJ1-1 TRBV3-1 11 many CASSRGAEAFF TGTGCCAGCAGCCGGGGAGCTGAAGCTTTCTTT
NA TRBJ2-1 TRBV20-1 15 many CSARLFGGSYNEQFF TGCAGTGCTAGACTGTTCGGGGGTTCCTACAATGAGCAGTTCTTC
NA TRBJ2-2 TRBV20-1 13 few CSASPPLPGELFF TGCAGTGCTAGCCCCCCACTTCCCGGGGAGCTGTTTTTT
NA TRBJ1-1 TRBV7-9 17 NA CASSYPGDRGKNTEAFF TGTGCCAGCAGCTACCCAGGGGACCGCGGGAAAAACACTGAAGCTTTCTTT
NA TRBJ1-1 TRBV12-3/TRBV12-4 13 many CASSYGTTSEAFF TGTGCCAGCAGCTACGGGACAACAAGTGAAGCTTTCTTT
TRBD1 TRBJ1-1 TRBV10-3 14 NA CAISEDRANTEAFF TGTGCCATCAGCGAGGACAGGGCGAACACTGAAGCTTTCTTT
TRBD2 TRBJ2-5 TRBV25-1 19 NA CASSEPGRGGTGYQETQYF TGTGCCAGCAGTGAACCTGGGCGGGGGGGCACTGGGTACCAAGAGACCCAGTACTTC
NA TRBJ2-3 TRBV6-1 17 many CATYNPHGQGEADTQYF TGTGCCACATACAACCCGCACGGGCAGGGAGAGGCAGATACGCAGTATTTT
TRBD2 TRBJ2-1 TRBV20-1 17 once CSANSERTSGRGNEQFF TGCAGTGCTAATTCGGAACGGACTAGCGGGAGGGGTAATGAGCAGTTCTTC
NA TRBJ2-7 TRBV20-1 15 many CSARAPDGRSYEQYF TGCAGTGCCAGAGCCCCGGACGGACGTTCCTACGAGCAGTACTTC
NA TRBJ1-1 TRBV6-1 13 many CASTKALSTEAFF TGTGCCAGCACCAAGGCCTTAAGCACTGAAGCTTTCTTT
NA TRBJ1-2 TRBV28 12 many CASSLSLYGYTF TGTGCCAGCAGTTTATCCCTCTATGGCTACACCTTC
NA TRBJ1-5 TRBV29-1 14 few CSVGVGLSNQPQHF TGCAGCGTTGGAGTTGGGCTTAGCAATCAGCCCCAGCATTTT
NA TRBJ2-7 TRBV6-1 15 NA CASSVTETGSYEQYF TGTGCCAGCAGTGTTACGGAGACGGGATCCTACGAGCAGTACTTC
TRBD1 TRBJ1-1 TRBV6-2/TRBV6-3 17 few CASSSRQGLDRNTEAFF TGTGCCAGCAGTTCTCGACAGGGGTTAGACCGGAACACTGAAGCTTTCTTT
NA TRBJ2-1 TRBV4-2 15 few CASSLTPGLYNEQFF TGTGCCAGCAGCCTCACGCCGGGACTTTACAATGAGCAGTTCTTC
NA TRBJ1-1 TRBV30 12 many CAWSRGGTEAFF TGTGCCTGGAGTCGAGGGGGCACTGAAGCTTTCTTT
NA TRBJ2-7 TRBV6-2/TRBV6-3 15 NA CASNLYREPSYEQYF TGTGCCAGCAACCTTTACAGGGAACCTTCCTACGAGCAGTACTTC
NA TRBJ1-3 TRBV7-3 15 few CASSLSSGAGNTIYF TGTGCCAGCAGCTTAAGTTCGGGAGCTGGAAACACCATATATTTT
NA TRBJ2-6 TRBV5-1 16 NA CASSLGGVAGANVLTF TGCGCCAGCAGCTTGGGGGGGGTGGCTGGGGCCAACGTCCTGACTTTC
NA TRBJ1-2 TRBV28 14 few CASSSHPPGYGYTF TGTGCCAGCAGTTCCCACCCGCCCGGCTATGGCTACACCTTC
NA TRBJ2-7 TRBV7-9 13 many CASSLAAGDEQYF TGTGCCAGCAGCTTAGCGGCAGGGGACGAGCAGTACTTC
NA TRBJ1-2 TRBV28 16 many CASSLGWNRNLYGYTF TGTGCCAGCAGTTTAGGGTGGAACAGGAACCTCTATGGCTACACCTTC
NA TRBJ2-7 TRBV24-1 15 many CATSDSRARPYEQYF TGTGCCACCAGTGATTCCCGGGCTCGCCCCTACGAGCAGTACTTC
NA TRBJ2-1 TRBV12-3/TRBV12-4 13 many CASGDTSYNEQFF TGTGCCAGCGGGGACACCTCCTACAATGAGCAGTTCTTC
TRBD1 TRBJ1-3 TRBV7-3 16 NA CASSLEGQGPGNTIYF TGTGCCAGCAGCTTGGAGGGACAGGGACCCGGAAACACCATATATTTT
NA TRBJ2-1 TRBV10-3 19 NA CAISDGTLLNSGNNNEQFF TGTGCCATCAGTGACGGGACATTATTAAACAGTGGCAACAACAATGAGCAGTTCTTC
TRBD1 TRBJ1-2 TRBV27 14 NA CASSSRTGTYGYTF TGTGCCAGCAGTTCACGGACAGGAACGTATGGCTACACCTTC
NA TRBJ1-3 TRBV30 12 NA CAWSPSGNTIYF TGTGCCTGGAGTCCCAGTGGAAACACCATATATTTT
NA TRBJ2-5 TRBV2 13 many CASVRQGQETQYF TGTGCCAGCGTCAGGCAGGGGCAAGAGACCCAGTACTTC